This T cell receptor beta chain was identified during a study of blood T cell repertoires in COVID-19. TCRdb keeps only in-frame clones here, not all; method: immunoSEQ multiplex PCR. This sample has about 240,000 clones, with 86% found just once. Germline values: CDR1 LNHDA, CDR2 SQIVND (reference sequence). CDR3 size: 16 residues. With 6 bases clipped from V and 5 bases from J, the junction kept 6 bases outside the gene matches. The origin of this receptor is a middle-aged woman with acute COVID-19. This chain connects TRBV19 to TRBJ2-2; 13 bases fit TRBD2. Sequencing was carried out using PBMCs or T cells enriched from blood (not recorded which). The CDR3 loop reads CASRGLAGENTGELFF. In nucleotides, the CDR3 is TGTGCCAGTAGAGGACTAGCGGGAGAGAATACCGGGGAGCTGTTTTTT.